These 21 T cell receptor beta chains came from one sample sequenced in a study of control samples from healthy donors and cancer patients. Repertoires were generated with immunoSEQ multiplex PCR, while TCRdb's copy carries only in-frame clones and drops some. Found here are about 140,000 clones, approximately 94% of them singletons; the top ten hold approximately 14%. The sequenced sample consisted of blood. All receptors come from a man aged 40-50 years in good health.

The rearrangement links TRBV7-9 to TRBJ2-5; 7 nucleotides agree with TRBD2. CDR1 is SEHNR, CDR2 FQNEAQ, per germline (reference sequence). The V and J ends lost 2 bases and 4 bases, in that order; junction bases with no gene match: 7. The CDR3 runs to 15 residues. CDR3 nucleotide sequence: TGTGCCAGCAGCTTATCTGGCGGGAGCGGAGAGACCCAGTACTTC. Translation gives CASSLSGGSGETQYF.

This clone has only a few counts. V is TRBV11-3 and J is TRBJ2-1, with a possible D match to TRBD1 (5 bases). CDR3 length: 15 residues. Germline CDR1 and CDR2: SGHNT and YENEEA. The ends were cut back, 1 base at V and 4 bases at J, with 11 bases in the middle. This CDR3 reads CASSLGGQGYNEQFF. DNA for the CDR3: TGTGCCAGCAGCTTAGGGGGCCAGGGATACAATGAGCAGTTCTTC.

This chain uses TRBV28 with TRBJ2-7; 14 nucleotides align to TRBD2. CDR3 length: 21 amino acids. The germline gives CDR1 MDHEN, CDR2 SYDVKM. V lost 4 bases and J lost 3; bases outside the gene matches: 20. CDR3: CASSSRTGGTGTSGSLYEQYF. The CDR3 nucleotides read TGTGCCAGCAGTTCCCGGACAGGGGGAACCGGGACTAGCGGGAGTCTCTACGAGCAGTACTTC.

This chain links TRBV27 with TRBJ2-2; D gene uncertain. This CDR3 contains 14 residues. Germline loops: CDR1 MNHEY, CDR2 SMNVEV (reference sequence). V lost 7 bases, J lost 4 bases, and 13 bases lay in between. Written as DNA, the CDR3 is TGTGCCAGCAAGCCTTCTCTAATCACCGGGGAGCTGTTTTTT. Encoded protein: CASKPSLITGELFF.

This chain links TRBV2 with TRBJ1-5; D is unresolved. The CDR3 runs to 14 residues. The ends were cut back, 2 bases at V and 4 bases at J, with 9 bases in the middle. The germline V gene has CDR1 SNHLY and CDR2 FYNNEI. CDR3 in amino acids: CASSEIGVNQPQHF. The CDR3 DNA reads TGTGCCAGCAGTGAAATCGGGGTGAATCAGCCCCAGCATTTT.

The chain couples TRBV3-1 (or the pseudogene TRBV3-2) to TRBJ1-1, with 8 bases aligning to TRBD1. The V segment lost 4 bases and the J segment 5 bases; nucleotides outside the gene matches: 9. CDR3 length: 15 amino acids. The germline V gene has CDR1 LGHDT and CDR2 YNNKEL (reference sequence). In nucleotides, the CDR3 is TGTGCCAGCAGCCCCGTGACAGGGGAGAGGACTGAAGCTTTCTTT. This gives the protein CASSPVTGERTEAFF.

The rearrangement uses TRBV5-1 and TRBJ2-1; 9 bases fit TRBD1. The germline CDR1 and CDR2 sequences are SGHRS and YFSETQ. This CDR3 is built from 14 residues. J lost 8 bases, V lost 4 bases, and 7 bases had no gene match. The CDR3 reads CASSLGQGTDEQFF. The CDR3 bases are TGCGCCAGCAGCCTCGGACAGGGGACGGATGAGCAGTTCTTC.

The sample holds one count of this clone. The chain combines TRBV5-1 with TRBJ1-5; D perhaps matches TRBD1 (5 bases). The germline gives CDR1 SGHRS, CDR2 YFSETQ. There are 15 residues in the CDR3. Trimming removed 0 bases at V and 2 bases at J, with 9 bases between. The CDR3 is CASSLVPGRNQPQHF. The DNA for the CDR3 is TGCGCCAGCAGCTTGGTGCCAGGGCGCAATCAGCCCCAGCATTTT.

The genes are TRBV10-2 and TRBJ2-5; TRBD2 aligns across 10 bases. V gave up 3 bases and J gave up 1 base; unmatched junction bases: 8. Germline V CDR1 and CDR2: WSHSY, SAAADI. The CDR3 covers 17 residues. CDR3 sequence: CASSDTSGKGPQETQYF. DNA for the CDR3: TGCGCCAGCAGTGACACTAGCGGGAAGGGCCCCCAAGAGACCCAGTACTTC.

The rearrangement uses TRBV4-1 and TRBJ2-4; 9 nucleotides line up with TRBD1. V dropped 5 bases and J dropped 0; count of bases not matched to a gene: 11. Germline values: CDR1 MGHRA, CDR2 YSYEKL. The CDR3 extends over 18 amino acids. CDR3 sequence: CASSNRGQEGRAKNIQYF. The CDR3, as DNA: TGCGCCAGCAGCAACAGGGGGCAGGAGGGGCGAGCCAAAAACATTCAGTACTTC.

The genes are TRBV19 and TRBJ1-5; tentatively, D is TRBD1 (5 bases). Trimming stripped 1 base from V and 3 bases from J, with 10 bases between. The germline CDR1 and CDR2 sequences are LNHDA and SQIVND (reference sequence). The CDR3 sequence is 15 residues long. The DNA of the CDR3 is TGTGCCAGTAGTATAGCAGGACAACTCAATCAGCCCCAGCATTTT. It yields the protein CASSIAGQLNQPQHF.

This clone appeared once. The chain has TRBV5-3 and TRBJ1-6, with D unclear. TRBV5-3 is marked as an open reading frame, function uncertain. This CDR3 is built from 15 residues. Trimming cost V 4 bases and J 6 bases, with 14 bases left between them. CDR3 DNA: TGTGCCAGAAGCGACCCGTCGCCGTCTAATTCACCCCTCCACTTT. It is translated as CARSDPSPSNSPLHF.

The CDR3 DNA follows: TGTGCCAGCAGCGTGGGGGCCGGGGGCGAAAAACTGTTTTTT. This encodes CASSVGAGGEKLFF. V gene TRBV9 combines with J gene TRBJ1-4; possible D gene TRBD1, 6 bases. Looked up from germline, CDR1 is SGDLS and CDR2 is YYNGEE. V shed 2 bases and J shed 8 bases, with 13 bases lying between them. The CDR3 is made up of 14 amino acids. The full variable domain, completed using reference TRBV9 and TRBJ1-4, is DSGVTQTPKHLITATGQRVTLRCSPRSGDLSVYWYQQSLDQGLQFLIQYYNGEERAKGNILERFSAQQFPDLHSELNLSSLELGDSALYFCASSVGAGGEKLFFGSGTQLSVL.

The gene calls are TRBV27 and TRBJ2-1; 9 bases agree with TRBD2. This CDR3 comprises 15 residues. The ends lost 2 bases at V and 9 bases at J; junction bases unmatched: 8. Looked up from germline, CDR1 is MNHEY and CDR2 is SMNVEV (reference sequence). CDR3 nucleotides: TGTGCCAGCAGTTTACTAGCTAGCGGGATAGGTGAGCAGTTCTTC. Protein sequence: CASSLLASGIGEQFF.

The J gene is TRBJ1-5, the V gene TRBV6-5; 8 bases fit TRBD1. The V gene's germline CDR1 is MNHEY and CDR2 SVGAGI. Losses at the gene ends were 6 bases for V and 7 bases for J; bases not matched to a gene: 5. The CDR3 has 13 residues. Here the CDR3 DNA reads TGTGCCAGCAGCTGGGACAGGAAACAGCCCCAGCATTTT. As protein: CASSWDRKQPQHF.

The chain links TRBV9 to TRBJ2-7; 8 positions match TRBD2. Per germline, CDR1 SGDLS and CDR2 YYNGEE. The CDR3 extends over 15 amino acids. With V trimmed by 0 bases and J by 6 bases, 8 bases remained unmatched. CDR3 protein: CASSVDTSGVAEQYF. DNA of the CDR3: TGTGCCAGCAGCGTAGACACTAGCGGCGTCGCCGAGCAGTACTTC.

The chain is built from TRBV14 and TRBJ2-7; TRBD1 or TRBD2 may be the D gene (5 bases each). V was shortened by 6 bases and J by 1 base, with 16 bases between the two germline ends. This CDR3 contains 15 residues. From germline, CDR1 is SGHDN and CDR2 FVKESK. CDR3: CASSNIGTGSYEQYF. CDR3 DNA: TGTGCCAGCAGTAATATAGGGACGGGATCCTACGAGCAGTACTTC.

CDR3 bases: TGTGCCACCAGTGATCCTAGCGGGGGGGCGACAGATACGCAGTATTTT. Amino acid sequence: CATSDPSGGATDTQYF. The chain employs TRBV24-1 and TRBJ2-3; TRBD2 agrees at 12 bases. J lost 3 bases, V lost 3 bases, and 3 bases had no gene match. Looked up from germline, CDR1 is KGHDR and CDR2 is SFDVKD. This CDR3 is 16 amino acids long.

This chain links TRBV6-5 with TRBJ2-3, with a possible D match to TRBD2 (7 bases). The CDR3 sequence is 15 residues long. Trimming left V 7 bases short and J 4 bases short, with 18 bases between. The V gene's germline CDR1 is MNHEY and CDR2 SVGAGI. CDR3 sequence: CASTLGGGLPDTQYF. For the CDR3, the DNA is TGTGCCAGCACGCTTGGGGGGGGGCTCCCAGATACGCAGTATTTT.

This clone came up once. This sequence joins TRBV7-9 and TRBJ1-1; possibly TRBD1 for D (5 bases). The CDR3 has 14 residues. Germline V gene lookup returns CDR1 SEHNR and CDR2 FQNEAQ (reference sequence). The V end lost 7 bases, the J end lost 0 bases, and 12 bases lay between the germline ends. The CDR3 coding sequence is TGTGCCAGCACTGCAGGGCCCATGAACACTGAAGCTTTCTTT. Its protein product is CASTAGPMNTEAFF. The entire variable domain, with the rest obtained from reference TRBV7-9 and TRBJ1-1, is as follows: DTGVSQNPRHKITKRGQNVTFRCDPISEHNRLYWYRQTLGQGPEFLTYFQNEAQLEKSRLLSDRFSAERPKGSFSTLEIQRTEQGDSAMYLCASTAGPMNTEAFFGQGTRLTVV.

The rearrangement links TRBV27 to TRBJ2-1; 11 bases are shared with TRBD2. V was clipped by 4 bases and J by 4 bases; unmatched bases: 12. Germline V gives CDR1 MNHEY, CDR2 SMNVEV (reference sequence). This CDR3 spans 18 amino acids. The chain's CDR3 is CASSSRTSGLLRYNEQFF. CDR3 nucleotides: TGTGCCAGCAGTTCGCGGACTAGCGGGCTCTTAAGATACAATGAGCAGTTCTTC.